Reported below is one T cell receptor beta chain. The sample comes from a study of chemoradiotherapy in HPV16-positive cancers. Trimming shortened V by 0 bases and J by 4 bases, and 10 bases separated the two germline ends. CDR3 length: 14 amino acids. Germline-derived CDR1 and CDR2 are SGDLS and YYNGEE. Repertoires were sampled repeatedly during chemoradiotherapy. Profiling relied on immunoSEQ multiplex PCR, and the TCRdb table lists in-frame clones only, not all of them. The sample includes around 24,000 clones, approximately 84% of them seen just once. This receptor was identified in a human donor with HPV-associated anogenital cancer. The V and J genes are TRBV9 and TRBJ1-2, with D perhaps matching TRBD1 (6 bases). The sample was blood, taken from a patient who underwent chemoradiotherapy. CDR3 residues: CASSVVRGSYGYTF. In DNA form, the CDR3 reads TGTGCCAGCAGCGTAGTCAGGGGCTCCTATGGCTACACCTTC.